The sequence of this TCR beta chain was determined in a study of blood T cell repertoires in COVID-19. The CDR3 extends over 14 amino acids. V was pared by 4 bases and J by 3 bases, with 4 bases of the junction left unmatched. The germline gives CDR1 SNHLY, CDR2 FYNNEI. The assay was immunoSEQ multiplex PCR, and TCRdb's table has in-frame clones only and misses some. This table has 240,000 or so clones, about 83% appearing once. The receptor comes from a woman in her 50s who had recovered from COVID-19. V is TRBV2 and J is TRBJ1-1, with 8 bases lining up with TRBD1. The sequenced sample consisted of PBMCs or T cells enriched from blood (not recorded which). CDR3 DNA: TGTGCCAGCAGTGGGACAGGGCTCGACACTGAAGCTTTCTTT. Residues: CASSGTGLDTEAFF.